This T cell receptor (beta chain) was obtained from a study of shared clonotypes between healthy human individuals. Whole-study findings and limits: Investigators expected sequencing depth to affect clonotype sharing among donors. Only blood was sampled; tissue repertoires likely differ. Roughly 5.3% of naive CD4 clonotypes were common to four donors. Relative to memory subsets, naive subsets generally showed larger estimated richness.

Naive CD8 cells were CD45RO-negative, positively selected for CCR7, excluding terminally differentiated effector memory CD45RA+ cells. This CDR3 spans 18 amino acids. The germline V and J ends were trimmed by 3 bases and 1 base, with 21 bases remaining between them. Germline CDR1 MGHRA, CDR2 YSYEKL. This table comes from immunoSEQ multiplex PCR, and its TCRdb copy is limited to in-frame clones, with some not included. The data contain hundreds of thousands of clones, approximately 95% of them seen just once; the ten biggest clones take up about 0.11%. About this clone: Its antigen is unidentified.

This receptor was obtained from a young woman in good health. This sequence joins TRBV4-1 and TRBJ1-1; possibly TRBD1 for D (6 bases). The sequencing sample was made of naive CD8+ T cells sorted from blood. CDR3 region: CASSHRFPLGQQNTEAFF. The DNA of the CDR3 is TGCGCCAGCAGCCACCGTTTCCCCCTCGGACAGCAGAACACTGAAGCTTTCTTT.